Following are 11 T cell receptor beta chains from one sample sequenced in a study of response to subunit inactivated influenza vaccine. TCRdb itself ran the RT-PCR reads through MiXCR, one entry per CDR3 protein. The table records more than 700,000 distinct CDR3 sequences, 21% of them present only once. This specimen consisted of PBMCs from blood, obtained 5 days after vaccination. The source of these receptors is a man in his fifties or sixties who received an inactivated influenza vaccine.

This clonotype was observed a few times. This chain connects TRBV20-1 to TRBJ2-2; 11 bases are shared with TRBD2. The CDR3 is 14 residues long. Trimming cost V 7 bases and J 3 bases; bases outside gene matches: 4. Germline CDR1 and CDR2: DFQATT and SNEGSKA (reference sequence). Here the CDR3 reads CSVSGRAYTGELFF. In DNA, the CDR3 is TGCAGTGTTAGCGGGAGGGCTTACACCGGGGAGCTGTTTTTT.

The rearrangement links TRBV5-1 to TRBJ2-5; TRBD1 matches at 7 bases. Germline values: CDR1 SGHRS, CDR2 YFSETQ. V shed 4 bases, J shed 2 bases, and the junction held 11 bases outside the gene matches. The CDR3 consists of 16 residues. As DNA, the CDR3 is TGCGCCAGCAGCAAACTAAAGGACAGGAATCAAGAGACCCAGTACTTC. Translating it yields CASSKLKDRNQETQYF.

The chain employs TRBV4-3 and TRBJ2-5; D not resolved. The V end was cut by 4 bases, the J end by 7 bases, with 13 bases between. The CDR3 has 13 residues. CDR1 is LGHNA and CDR2 is YSLEER in the germline V gene. The CDR3 nucleotides are TGCGCCAGCAGCCCAAGACCAAGCAGGACCCAGTACTTC. This encodes CASSPRPSRTQYF.

This clonotype showed up just a few times. The chain carries TRBV24-1 and TRBJ1-3; TRBD1 agrees at 7 bases. V shed 7 bases and J 4 bases; nucleotides not matched to a gene: 6. The CDR3 loop spans 14 amino acids. The germline V gene encodes CDR1 KGHDR and CDR2 SFDVKD. DNA of the CDR3: TGTGCCACCAGAAAACAGGGGTCCGGAAACACCATATATTTT. Translated, it gives CATRKQGSGNTIYF.

The CDR3 sequence is CASSSNTGVASYNEQFF. CDR3 DNA sequence: TGTGCCAGCAGCTCGAATACAGGGGTAGCCTCCTACAATGAGCAGTTCTTC. The rearrangement joins TRBV7-6 to TRBJ2-1, with TRBD1 identical over 7 bases. V lost 4 bases to trimming and J lost 0 bases; unmatched junction nucleotides: 9. The length of the CDR3 is 17 residues. The germline V gene encodes CDR1 SGHVS and CDR2 FNYEAQ.

This clonotype was counted at least ten times. The chain has TRBV4-3 and TRBJ1-2, with D perhaps TRBD1 (6 bases). This CDR3 is 15 amino acids long. V was trimmed by 0 bases and J by 2 bases, leaving 10 bases between them. CDR1 is LGHNA, CDR2 YSLEER, per germline. The CDR3 bases are TGCGCCAGCAGCCAAGATACACAGGGCAACTATGGCTACACCTTC. This codes for CASSQDTQGNYGYTF.

The rearrangement links TRBV5-1 to TRBJ2-7; TRBD2 is a possible D gene (6 bases). In germline, CDR1 is SGHRS, CDR2 YFSETQ. The CDR3 consists of 14 residues. Trimming stripped 1 base from V and 2 bases from J, with 10 bases between. In DNA, the CDR3 is TGCGCCAGCAGCTTGATGGCGGGACCCTACGAGCAGTACTTC. Its translation: CASSLMAGPYEQYF.

The chain has TRBV5-4 and TRBJ1-1; D is possibly TRBD1 (5 bases). The germline gives CDR1 SGHNT, CDR2 YYREEE (reference sequence). V lost 4 bases and J 0 bases, leaving 13 bases between the germline ends. The CDR3 is 15 residues long. This chain's CDR3 is CASSIPTAMNTEAFF. CDR3 in DNA: TGTGCCAGCAGCATTCCGACAGCGATGAACACTGAAGCTTTCTTT. Combining the CDR3 with reference TRBV5-4 and TRBJ1-1 gives the whole variable domain ETGVTQSPTHLIKTRGQQVTLRCSSQSGHNTVSWYQQALGQGPQFIFQYYREEENGRGNFPPRFSGLQFPNYSSELNVNALELDDSALYLCASSIPTAMNTEAFFGQGTRLTVV.

This clonotype appeared a few times. This chain uses TRBV7-9 with TRBJ2-2; a possible D gene is TRBD2 (7 bases). The germline V and J ends were trimmed by 8 bases and 0 bases, with 16 bases remaining between them. Germline CDR1 and CDR2: SEHNR and FQNEAQ (reference sequence). The CDR3 is made up of 16 amino acids. The CDR3 DNA is TGTGCCAGCCGCAGGTCGGGGGGCGCGAACACCGGGGAGCTGTTTTTT. Protein sequence: CASRRSGGANTGELFF.

This clonotype was detected only a few times. The genes are TRBV20-1 and TRBJ2-1; 7 bases match TRBD2. Germline CDR1 reads DFQATT; CDR2 reads SNEGSKA (reference sequence). The CDR3 totals 14 residues. The junction had 4 bases not matched to a gene; V was cut back by 1 base and J by 4 bases. The CDR3 sequence is CSARGDYRYNEQFF. Here the CDR3 DNA reads TGCAGTGCTAGAGGGGACTACCGATACAATGAGCAGTTCTTC.

This clonotype was counted once. The chain recombines TRBV6-4 with TRBJ2-5; D might be TRBD2 (7 bases). CDR1 MRHNA and CDR2 SNTAGT come from the germline V gene. V was shortened by 11 bases and J by 5 bases, with 33 bases between the two germline ends. The length of the CDR3 is 18 residues. The CDR3 loop is CAFSLRRRERRGRETQYF. The DNA of the CDR3 is TGTGCCTTCAGTTTACGGAGACGGGAGCGGCGGGGGCGGGAGACCCAGTACTTC.